This T cell receptor (beta chain) was sequenced in a study of cytomegalovirus exposure and HLA in healthy donors. The PCR had 60 Vbeta and 13 Jbeta primers. Libraries were prepared by immunoSEQ multiplex PCR; TCRdb keeps only in-frame clonotypes and omits some of them. The profile shows hundreds of thousands of clones, about 89% of them singletons. General study points: Sequencing likely generated an artifact that appeared as a cluster of highly shared sequence variants. Generally TCR sequences proved uncommon, though certain public TCRs appeared in numerous donors. Later on, analysis showed that most CMV-associated TCR beta chains appeared to be HLA-restricted.

The CDR3 runs 16 residues. Germline CDR1 is SGHTS and CDR2 is YDEGEE. Deletions cut 4 bases from V and 1 base from J, with 17 bases between. For this clone: Its antigen is still unknown.

What was sequenced was PBMCs. V is TRBV5-8 and J is TRBJ2-5; a weak D match, TRBD2 (5 bases). The receptor comes from a woman younger than 30 in good health and CMV-seronegative. CDR3 amino acids: CASSHLRMDFQETQYF. For the CDR3, the DNA is TGTGCCAGCAGCCACCTAAGGATGGACTTCCAAGAGACCCAGTACTTC.